Given below is one T cell receptor beta chain in context. The data originate from a study of T cells in Graves' hyperthyroidism and ophthalmopathy. Germline-derived CDR1 and CDR2 are SGHAT and FQNNGV. V gave up 0 bases and J gave up 8 bases, with 10 bases separating them. The CDR3 covers 13 residues. TCR beta CDR3 sequences were amplified from RNA transcripts. The HTBI set primed first-round TCR CDR3 RT-PCR. Each CDR3 protein gets one entry after TCRdb re-called the multiplex PCR reads with MiXCR. The data show around 600,000 distinct CDR3 sequences, 12% to 15% seen once. The TCR comes from a woman aged 18-29 years with Graves' ophthalmopathy. V usage is TRBV11-2 and J usage is TRBJ1-1; D remains unclear. Sequenced input: blood. CDR3 protein: CASSLDRREEAFF. The CDR3 DNA sequence: TGTGCCAGCAGCTTAGATCGACGGGAGGAAGCTTTCTTT.